Sequencing of this T cell receptor beta chain was carried out in a study of cytomegalovirus exposure and HLA in healthy donors. Study observations and caveats: Judged likely to be a sequencing artifact was a cluster of highly shared sequence variants. A later analysis linked a missense variant in DCLRE1C to the trimming of TCR beta V and J genes. Later analysis indicated greater clonal expansion among HLA-associated TCR beta chains than among equally common other chains. By HLA locus, TCR association rates varied in a later analysis, with DRB1 showing the most and HLA-C the fewest.

Vbeta (60) and Jbeta (13) primers were used in the PCR. Libraries were prepared by immunoSEQ multiplex PCR; TCRdb keeps only in-frame clonotypes and omits some of them. This sample carries about 200,000 clones, just under 70% of them seen once, and the ten largest clones take roughly 2.5%. Trimming removed 6 bases at V and 0 bases at J, with 8 bases between. This CDR3 has 13 amino acids. Germline lookup yields CDR1 LNHDA and CDR2 SQIVND (reference sequence). A word on this clone: Its specificity is unknown.

The sequenced material came from PBMCs. This TCR was recovered from a man in his forties in good health and CMV-seropositive. The chain joins TRBV19 to TRBJ1-1, with D possibly TRBD1 on 5 matching bases. This CDR3 reads CASRRTMNTEAFF. DNA of the CDR3: TGTGCCAGTAGGAGGACAATGAACACTGAAGCTTTCTTT.